The rows below give T cell receptor beta chains drawn from one sample of a study of T cells in Graves' hyperthyroidism and ophthalmopathy. TCRdb reanalysed the multiplex PCR reads using MiXCR and keeps one entry per CDR3 protein. The sample comprises 700,000 to 850,000 distinct CDR3 sequences, about 35% of which are singletons, and roughly 31% rests with the top ten. The sample consisted of blood. The receptors originated from a woman in her forties with Graves' hyperthyroidism. Each CDR3 is given with its conserved first and last residue. The D gene is left open where the match is weak. The size field is filled for only some rows; it gives once, few, many or a size class.

v_call	cdr3_length	clone_size	j_call	d_call	cdr3_aa	cdr3_nt
TRBV10-3	14	many	TRBJ1-1	NA	CAISGGDLNTEAFF	TGTGCCATCAGTGGAGGGGATCTGAACACTGAAGCTTTCTTT
TRBV7-9	15	NA	TRBJ2-6	NA	CASRPSAYEANVLTF	TGTGCCAGCAGACCCTCAGCCTACGAGGCCAACGTCCTGACTTTC
TRBV10-2	16	NA	TRBJ1-1	NA	CASSYSDGQGGAEAFF	TGCGCCAGCAGTTACTCGGACGGCCAGGGAGGAGCTGAAGCTTTCTTT
TRBV10-3	14	many	TRBJ1-6	NA	CAISETGQARVIHF	TGTGCCATCAGTGAGACAGGGCAAGCTAGAGTAATCCACTTT
TRBV2	13	NA	TRBJ1-1	TRBD1	CASSPDRAGRAFF	TGTGCCAGCTCACCCGACAGGGCAGGGAGAGCTTTCTTT
TRBV29-1	14	once	TRBJ1-6	NA	CSVDNGVGDSPLHF	TGCAGCGTTGACAACGGGGTGGGAGATTCACCCCTCCACTTT
TRBV9	14	NA	TRBJ2-5	NA	CASSLRTVKETQYF	TGTGCCAGCAGCCTTCGGACGGTTAAAGAGACCCAGTACTTC
TRBV6-2/TRBV6-3	16	few	TRBJ2-7	NA	CASSYSLDQPPYEQYF	TGTGCCAGCAGTTACTCGTTGGACCAGCCTCCATACGAGCAGTACTTC
TRBV7-9	12	many	TRBJ1-1	NA	CASSLVLDEAFF	TGTGCCAGCAGCTTAGTTCTTGATGAAGCTTTCTTT
TRBV7-9	16	few	TRBJ1-4	NA	CASSLSPQGINEKLFF	TGTGCCAGCAGCTTATCTCCGCAGGGGATTAATGAAAAACTGTTTTTT
TRBV6-5	14	many	TRBJ2-5	NA	CASSYRTPQETQYF	TGTGCCAGCAGTTACCGGACACCCCAAGAGACCCAGTACTTC
TRBV4-1	12	NA	TRBJ1-4	NA	CASSRPAEELFF	TGCGCCAGCAGCCGCCCCGCGGAGGAACTGTTTTTT
TRBV29-1	16	few	TRBJ2-5	NA	CSGIRRVGRPKETQYF	TGCAGCGGGATACGGCGCGTCGGGAGACCAAAAGAGACCCAGTACTTC
TRBV6-5	14	NA	TRBJ2-7	NA	CASSWNRAPYEQYF	TGTGCCAGCAGTTGGAACCGCGCCCCCTACGAGCAGTACTTC
TRBV7-9	13	NA	TRBJ1-2	NA	CASSLITGYGYTF	TGTGCCAGCAGCTTAATAACAGGATATGGCTACACCTTC
TRBV20-1	11	NA	TRBJ2-3	NA	CSASGPDTQYF	TGCAGTGCTTCCGGTCCGGACACGCAGTATTTT
TRBV7-9	19	NA	TRBJ2-3	TRBD1	CASSLVYWSGTGSTDTQYF	TGTGCCAGCAGCTTGGTTTATTGGTCTGGGACAGGTAGCACAGATACGCAGTATTTT
TRBV6-5	15	NA	TRBJ1-6	NA	CASSRVQGGNSPLHF	TGTGCCAGCAGCCGCGTCCAGGGAGGCAATTCACCCCTCCACTTT
TRBV15	15	few	TRBJ1-5	NA	CATSTEVTINQPQHF	TGTGCCACCAGCACGGAGGTTACCATAAATCAGCCCCAGCATTTT
TRBV14	15	NA	TRBJ2-7	NA	CASSQGAGRTYEQYF	TGTGCCAGCAGCCAAGGGGCAGGCCGGACCTACGAGCAGTACTTC
TRBV7-2	16	once	TRBJ2-3	TRBD2	CASSSRFGRITDTQYF	TGTGCCAGCAGCTCACGATTCGGGAGGATCACAGATACGCAGTATTTT
TRBV10-3	13	many	TRBJ2-7	TRBD1	CAISESTGAEQYF	TGTGCCATCAGTGAGTCGACAGGGGCCGAGCAGTACTTC
TRBV6-1	16	NA	TRBJ1-6	NA	CASSPIGGYPLSPLHF	TGTGCCAGCAGTCCAATCGGGGGATATCCACTTTCACCCCTCCACTTT
TRBV12-3/TRBV12-4	16	NA	TRBJ1-1	NA	CASSPGDVRWDTEAFF	TGTGCCAGCAGCCCCGGGGACGTTCGCTGGGACACTGAAGCTTTCTTT
TRBV7-8	16	many	TRBJ1-5	NA	CASSLVVGRGGQPQHF	TGTGCCAGCAGCTTAGTGGTCGGTAGGGGAGGACAGCCCCAGCATTTT
TRBV11-2	14	NA	TRBJ2-7	NA	CASSLDPGADEQYF	TGTGCCAGCAGCTTAGATCCCGGGGCTGACGAGCAGTACTTC
TRBV7-2	19	NA	TRBJ2-6	NA	CASSLQSTVVSSGANVLTF	TGTGCCAGCAGCTTACAATCGACTGTAGTTAGCTCTGGGGCCAACGTCCTGACTTTC
TRBV15	19	many	TRBJ1-1	TRBD1	CATPGPHPGQQPGDTEAFF	TGTGCCACTCCAGGCCCCCACCCGGGACAGCAACCTGGCGACACTGAAGCTTTCTTT
TRBV5-5	12	many	TRBJ1-5	NA	CARGREHQPQHF	TGTGCCAGGGGCAGGGAGCATCAGCCCCAGCATTTT
TRBV10-3	15	NA	TRBJ1-1	TRBD1	CAISESGQGNTEAFF	TGTGCCATCAGTGAGTCCGGACAGGGGAACACTGAAGCTTTCTTT
TRBV29-1	10	once	TRBJ2-5	NA	CSVATGTQYF	TGCAGCGTTGCCACGGGGACCCAGTACTTC
TRBV6-5	15	few	TRBJ1-5	NA	CASSLNDAGIQPQHF	TGTGCCAGCAGTCTAAATGACGCAGGGATTCAGCCCCAGCATTTT
TRBV19	14	NA	TRBJ2-5	NA	CASTTTAGQETQYF	TGTGCCAGTACCACCACGGCGGGGCAAGAGACCCAGTACTTC
TRBV19	14	few	TRBJ1-2	NA	CASSIPGWNYGYTF	TGTGCCAGTAGTATCCCGGGGTGGAACTATGGCTACACCTTC
TRBV20-1	13	few	TRBJ1-2	TRBD1	CSGTGGKPYGYTF	TGCAGTGGGACAGGGGGCAAACCTTATGGCTACACCTTC
TRBV15	14	NA	TRBJ1-2	NA	CATSRDEGLYGYTF	TGTGCCACCAGCAGAGATGAGGGACTCTATGGCTACACCTTC
TRBV19	15	NA	TRBJ1-4	NA	CASSIVVRKNEKLFF	TGTGCCAGTAGTATAGTCGTGAGGAAGAATGAAAAACTGTTTTTT
TRBV6-6	17	NA	TRBJ1-2	TRBD1	CASSPRGGRSLTGGYTF	TGTGCCAGCAGCCCGAGAGGGGGCAGGTCCCTGACCGGAGGCTACACCTTC
TRBV5-1	15	NA	TRBJ1-1	TRBD1	CASSLSPGGYTEAFF	TGTGCCAGCAGCTTATCCCCAGGGGGCTACACTGAAGCTTTCTTT
TRBV19	15	many	TRBJ1-6	NA	CAREVLREGRSPLHF	TGTGCCAGAGAAGTTCTAAGGGAGGGGCGATCACCCCTCCACTTT
TRBV11-2	15	NA	TRBJ1-6	TRBD1	CASSPGTGINSPLHF	TGTGCCAGCAGCCCTGGGACAGGGATTAATTCACCCCTCCACTTT